The 28 T cell receptor beta chains below come from one sample, sequenced in a study of blood T cell repertoires in COVID-19. Profiled with immunoSEQ multiplex PCR; TCRdb holds only in-frame clones, not every one. Here the sample spans tens of thousands of clones, around 90% being singletons. Sequencing was carried out using peripheral blood. The source is a man older than 75 with acute or convalescent COVID-19.

V is TRBV11-3 and J is TRBJ2-3, with a weak D call TRBD1 (6 bases). The CDR3 extends over 14 amino acids. The V gene's germline CDR1 is SGHNT and CDR2 YENEEA. V was shortened by 5 bases and J by 7 bases, with 16 bases between the two germline ends. CDR3 region: CASSAGSGVNTQYF. CDR3 nucleotide sequence: TGTGCCAGCAGCGCAGGGTCAGGGGTAAATACGCAGTATTTT.

The chain links TRBV6-5 to TRBJ2-7; D possibly corresponds to TRBD1 (6 bases). This CDR3 has 15 residues. Trimming stripped 5 bases from V and 2 bases from J, with 16 bases between. Germline loops: CDR1 MNHEY, CDR2 SVGAGI. The chain's CDR3 is CASSPSGTLTYEQYF. The CDR3 DNA is TGTGCCAGCAGTCCGTCGGGGACATTAACCTACGAGCAGTACTTC.

On this clone itself: The same CDR3 is also encoded by other DNA sequences in this sample. V is TRBV10-2 and J is TRBJ2-7; D is perhaps TRBD1 (6 bases). Germline lookup yields CDR1 WSHSY and CDR2 SAAADI. CDR3 length: 15 residues. Trimming took 0 bases from V and 0 from J, leaving 9 bases between them. Here the CDR3 DNA reads TGCGCCAGCAGTGAGTCTACAGGGAGCTCCTACGAGCAGTACTTC. It translates to CASSESTGSSYEQYF.

The chain employs TRBV19 and TRBJ1-5, with 8 positions matching TRBD1. The germline V gene encodes CDR1 LNHDA and CDR2 SQIVND (reference sequence). The J segment lost 1 base and the V segment lost 7 bases, leaving 9 bases of the junction unmatched. This CDR3 has 16 residues. The CDR3 region is CASMDREERSNQPQHF. The DNA of the CDR3 is TGTGCCAGTATGGACAGGGAGGAAAGAAGCAATCAGCCCCAGCATTTT. The complete variable domain, with remaining parts taken from reference TRBV19 and TRBJ1-5, reads DGGITQSPKYLFRKEGQNVTLSCEQNLNHDAMYWYRQDPGQGLRLIYYSQIVNDFQKGDIAEGYSVSREKKESFPLTVTSAQKNPTAFYLCASMDREERSNQPQHFGDGTRLSIL.

CDR3 sequence: CASSVRTGSTDTQYF. In nucleotides, the CDR3 is TGTGCCAGCAGTGTCAGGACAGGGAGCACAGATACGCAGTATTTT. The chain has TRBV2 and TRBJ2-3; TRBD1 matches at 8 bases. Germline V gene sequence: CDR1 SNHLY, CDR2 FYNNEI. This CDR3 contains 15 residues. V shed 4 bases, J shed 0 bases, and the junction held 3 bases outside the gene matches.

The chain carries TRBV5-1 and TRBJ1-1, with D maybe TRBD1 (6 bases). Germline V gene lookup returns CDR1 SGHRS and CDR2 YFSETQ. The CDR3 spans 14 residues. The V end lost 3 bases, the J end lost 1 base, and 10 bases lay between the germline ends. Here the CDR3 reads CASSSQGRNTEAFF. CDR3 coding DNA: TGCGCCAGCAGCTCACAGGGCAGGAACACTGAAGCTTTCTTT.

The genes are TRBV7-2 and TRBJ2-5, with 8 bases lining up with TRBD2. Unmatched junction bases numbered 10, after V lost 5 bases and J lost 5 bases. The V gene's germline CDR1 is SGHTA and CDR2 FQGNSA. The CDR3 covers 15 residues. CDR3 nucleotides: TGTGCCAGCAGCGCCCTTCGGGGGGGCTTGGAGACCCAGTACTTC. Translating it yields CASSALRGGLETQYF.

V and J are TRBV19 and TRBJ1-1; D might be TRBD1 (6 bases). Germline-derived CDR1 and CDR2 are LNHDA and SQIVND (reference sequence). There are 14 residues in the CDR3. Trimming cost V 7 bases and J 4 bases, with 16 bases left between them. CDR3 nucleotides: TGTGCCAGTAAAGGTGGGGGGGCGGCCACTGAAGCTTTCTTT. Amino acid sequence: CASKGGGAATEAFF.

The chain recombines TRBV29-1 with TRBJ1-2, with D unclear. V dropped 6 bases and J dropped 5 bases, with 10 bases sitting between them. The CDR3 has 11 residues. CDR1 is SQVTM and CDR2 is ANQGSEA in the germline V gene. Here the CDR3 DNA reads TGCAGCGTCGCCGAGAAGTATGGCTACACCTTC. Amino acid sequence: CSVAEKYGYTF. The full variable domain, with the rest looked up from reference TRBV29-1 and TRBJ1-2, is SAVISQKPSRDICQRGTSLTIQCQVDSQVTMMFWYRQQPGQSLTLIATANQGSEATYESGFVIDKFPISRPNLTFSTLTVSNMSPEDSSIYLCSVAEKYGYTFGSGTRLTVV.

The J gene is TRBJ1-5, the V gene TRBV2; tentatively, D is TRBD1 (5 bases). This CDR3 is 14 amino acids long. The germline V and J ends were trimmed by 6 bases and 1 base, with 10 bases remaining between them. CDR1 is SNHLY and CDR2 is FYNNEI in the germline V gene. CDR3 DNA sequence: TGTGCCAGCAGCAGGGAAATGAGCAATCAGCCCCAGCATTTT. This translates into CASSREMSNQPQHF.

CDR3 region: CARDGSGNTIYF. In DNA, the CDR3 is TGTGCCCGGGACGGTTCTGGAAACACCATATATTTT. The chain combines TRBV30 with TRBJ1-3; D may be TRBD1 (5 bases). In germline, CDR1 is GTSNPN, CDR2 SVGIG (reference sequence). Between the trimmed V and J ends, which lost 8 bases and 1 base, there was a span of 9 bases. The CDR3 sequence is 12 residues long.

The chain combines TRBV15 with TRBJ2-5, with 7 bases identical to TRBD2. The CDR3 runs 15 residues. Germline trimming cut 2 bases from V and 1 base from J; bases unmatched to any gene: 4. Germline V lookup: CDR1 LNHNV, CDR2 YYDKDF (reference sequence). In DNA, the CDR3 is TGTGCCACCAGCAGATGGGGGGGAACCCAAGAGACCCAGTACTTC. Protein product: CATSRWGGTQETQYF.

This rearrangement joins TRBV2 to TRBJ2-3; D is unresolved. Trimming cost V 3 bases and J 2 bases, with 9 bases left between them. The CDR3 is 14 residues long. Germline V gene sequence: CDR1 SNHLY, CDR2 FYNNEI. The chain's CDR3 is CASSEETSTDTQYF. CDR3 coding DNA: TGTGCCAGCAGTGAGGAGACTTCCACAGATACGCAGTATTTT.

The rearrangement uses TRBV13 and TRBJ2-3, with a possible D match to TRBD2 (5 bases). This CDR3 has 15 amino acids. Deletions cut 7 bases from V and 3 bases from J, with 17 bases between. Germline values: CDR1 PRHDT, CDR2 FYEKMQ (reference sequence). The CDR3: CASNSRIGVTDTQYF. CDR3 nucleotides: TGTGCCAGCAACTCCCGGATCGGGGTTACAGATACGCAGTATTTT.

The genes are TRBV2 and TRBJ1-2, with 7 bases lining up with TRBD1. This CDR3 has 13 residues. J was trimmed by 14 bases and V by 5 bases; bases with no gene match: 14. The germline V gene has CDR1 SNHLY and CDR2 FYNNEI. The CDR3 nucleotides are TGTGCCAGCAGTACAGGGGCCGCTTATGTTGGAACCTTC. It specifies CASSTGAAYVGTF.

The gene calls are TRBV7-9 and TRBJ1-1; TRBD1 might be the D (5 bases). This CDR3 has 15 amino acids. Germline values: CDR1 SEHNR, CDR2 FQNEAQ (reference sequence). Trimming removed 4 bases at V and 0 bases at J, with 12 bases between. The CDR3 nucleotides are TGTGCCAGCAGCTCGATGCTAGGGGTGAACACTGAAGCTTTCTTT. Its protein is CASSSMLGVNTEAFF.

This chain connects TRBV6-5 to TRBJ1-4; 9 bases match TRBD1. The germline gives CDR1 MNHEY, CDR2 SVGAGI. Trimming at V came to 6 bases and at J to 8 bases, leaving 10 bases not matched to a gene. CDR3 length equals 15 residues. The CDR3 loop reads CASRTSLGTGEKLFF. The CDR3 nucleotides are TGTGCCAGCAGAACTAGCTTGGGGACAGGGGAAAAACTGTTTTTT.

The chain carries TRBV5-1 and TRBJ2-1; the match to TRBD2 covers 13 bases. With V trimmed by 0 bases and J by 8 bases, 2 bases remained unmatched. In germline, CDR1 is SGHRS, CDR2 YFSETQ. This CDR3 is built from 15 residues. The CDR3 loop is CASSLGTSGGDEQFF. In DNA form, the CDR3 reads TGCGCCAGCAGCTTGGGGACTAGCGGGGGCGATGAGCAGTTCTTC.

The chain joins TRBV29-1 to TRBJ2-3; tentative D call: TRBD1 (6 bases). Trimming took off 6 bases at V and 2 bases at J, with 9 bases between the two ends. The germline gives CDR1 SQVTM, CDR2 ANQGSEA. The CDR3 has 12 residues. The DNA of the CDR3 is TGCAGCGTCGAGGGGGTCACAGATACGCAGTATTTT. Protein sequence: CSVEGVTDTQYF.

The chain employs TRBV12-3 or TRBV12-4 and TRBJ2-5, with a weak D call TRBD1 (5 bases). V lost 6 bases and J lost 1, with 9 bases in between. This CDR3 spans 13 amino acids. The CDR3 loop reads CASRRTPQETQYF. The CDR3 DNA sequence: TGTGCCAGCAGACGGACACCCCAAGAGACCCAGTACTTC.

V and J are TRBV10-3 and TRBJ2-7, with 8 bases identical to TRBD1. The V gene's germline CDR1 is ENHRY and CDR2 SYGVKD. The CDR3 is 14 amino acids. After removal of 6 bases from V and 1 base from J, the junction contained 5 bases not matched to a gene. The CDR3 sequence is CAIRGTGGSYEQYF. The DNA of the CDR3 is TGTGCCATCAGGGGGACAGGAGGGTCCTACGAGCAGTACTTC.

This chain links TRBV6-5 with TRBJ2-5; D call uncertain. The CDR3 has 13 amino acids. With 6 bases removed from V and 3 bases from J, the gap between germline ends came to 11 bases. Germline V lookup: CDR1 MNHEY, CDR2 SVGAGI. Here the CDR3 DNA reads TGTGCCAGCAGGATTCCCGGAGAAGAGACCCAGTACTTC. Encoded protein: CASRIPGEETQYF.

CDR3 in DNA: TGTGCCAGCAGACCCCGGACAGGGGGAGTCGCTGAAGCTTTCTTT. This codes for CASRPRTGGVAEAFF. The chain recombines TRBV6-5 with TRBJ1-1; 10 bases are shared with TRBD1. The CDR3 runs to 15 residues. Germline loops: CDR1 MNHEY, CDR2 SVGAGI. J was trimmed by 6 bases and V by 6 bases; bases with no gene match: 10.

This chain links TRBV19 with TRBJ2-6, with 14 bases fitting TRBD2. Germline-derived CDR1 and CDR2 are LNHDA and SQIVND (reference sequence). With 6 bases clipped from V and 0 bases from J, the junction kept 19 bases outside the gene matches. CDR3 length equals 23 residues. This CDR3 reads CASRRGQGMGLAGASSGANVLTF. In DNA, the CDR3 is TGTGCCAGTAGGAGGGGACAGGGTATGGGACTAGCGGGGGCGAGCTCTGGGGCCAACGTCCTGACTTTC.

CDR3 bases: TGTGCCAGCAGTTTGGGAGGGGACGATACGCAGTATTTT. It yields the protein CASSLGGDDTQYF. This chain joins TRBV6-6 and TRBJ2-3; 7 bases are a match to TRBD2. The V and J ends lost 4 bases and 6 bases, in that order; junction bases with no gene match: 4. This CDR3 is 13 amino acids long. The germline V gene has CDR1 MNHNY and CDR2 SVGAGI (reference sequence).

The chain couples TRBV7-9 to TRBJ2-3; maybe TRBD2 (5 bases). CDR1 SEHNR and CDR2 FQNEAQ come from the germline V gene (reference sequence). V shed 5 bases and J shed 2 bases, with 11 bases lying between them. The CDR3 is made up of 14 amino acids. The CDR3 nucleotides read TGTGCCAGCAGCCTCGGGGTTTTCACAGATACGCAGTATTTT. Translating it yields CASSLGVFTDTQYF.

The chain uses TRBV5-1 and TRBJ1-4; tentatively, D is TRBD1 (5 bases). Germline V CDR1 and CDR2: SGHRS, YFSETQ. This CDR3 comprises 15 residues. The V gene lost 0 bases and the J gene lost 2 bases, with 8 bases spanning the gap. The CDR3 loop is CASSLEGNTNEKLFF. Here the CDR3 DNA reads TGCGCCAGCAGCTTGGAGGGGAATACTAATGAAAAACTGTTTTTT.

The gene calls are TRBV10-3 and TRBJ1-4; the match to TRBD1 covers 11 bases. The CDR3 loop spans 14 amino acids. Per the germline V gene, CDR1 is ENHRY and CDR2 is SYGVKD. With V trimmed by 6 bases and J by 5 bases, 2 bases remained unmatched. The CDR3 region is CAISGTGGNEKLFF. As DNA, the CDR3 is TGTGCCATCAGCGGGACAGGGGGAAATGAAAAACTGTTTTTT.